This T cell receptor beta chain derives from a study of blood T cell repertoires in COVID-19. The CDR3 contains 14 residues. Germline V lookup: CDR1 KGHSH, CDR2 LQKENI. The V segment lost 5 bases and the J segment 2 bases; nucleotides outside the gene matches: 5. Assay used: immunoSEQ multiplex PCR; TCRdb lists only in-frame clones, some missing. The data show 150,000 or so clones, 86% seen once. The sequence was collected from a man aged 50-60 years with active or convalescent COVID-19. V usage is TRBV18 and J usage is TRBJ2-5, with 7 bases lining up with TRBD1. Sequencing was carried out using peripheral blood. CDR3 protein: CASSNGQEQETQYF. The CDR3 nucleotides read TGTGCCAGCTCAAACGGACAGGAACAAGAGACCCAGTACTTC.